A single sample is the source of the 30 T cell receptor beta chains below, sequenced in a study of chemoradiotherapy in HPV16-positive cancers. Clones were read by immunoSEQ multiplex PCR, and TCRdb kept only the in-frame ones, dropping some. The sample lists about 4,400 clones; just under 75% were seen once. The specimen was tumor tissue, collected from a patient who underwent chemoradiotherapy. The receptor source for this set is a human donor with HPV-associated anogenital cancer.

The chain combines TRBV2 with TRBJ1-3; D is uncertain. V was shortened by 3 bases and J by 4 bases, with 10 bases between the two germline ends. CDR1 and CDR2 from the germline V gene are SNHLY and FYNNEI. The CDR3 has 14 amino acids. The CDR3 protein is CASSELNVGNTIYF. CDR3 bases: TGTGCCAGCAGTGAGTTAAATGTCGGAAACACCATATATTTT.

The genes are TRBV7-9 and TRBJ2-2; D is uncertain. Germline lookup yields CDR1 SEHNR and CDR2 FQNEAQ (reference sequence). The length of the CDR3 is 13 residues. V lost 0 bases, J lost 11 bases, and 10 bases lay in between. The CDR3 DNA is TGTGCCAGCAGCTTAGCTGGACGGCGCGAGCTGTTTTTT. It is translated as CASSLAGRRELFF.

This chain connects TRBV11-2 to TRBJ2-3; D gene unclear. Trimming pared 1 base from V and 4 bases from J, leaving 9 bases between. This CDR3 has 14 residues. The germline V gene encodes CDR1 SGHAT and CDR2 FQNNGV. The CDR3, as DNA: TGTGCCAGCAGCTTAGTAACCCGGCCAGATACGCAGTATTTT. Protein product: CASSLVTRPDTQYF. Full variable domain (outside the CDR3, taken from reference TRBV11-2 and TRBJ2-3): EAGVAQSPRYKIIEKRQSVAFWCNPISGHATLYWYQQILGQGPKLLIQFQNNGVVDDSQLPKDRFSAERLKGVDSTLKIQPAKLEDSAVYLCASSLVTRPDTQYFGPGTRLTVL.

The chain carries TRBV5-1 and TRBJ1-4; D is uncertain. CDR1 and CDR2 (germline): SGHRS, YFSETQ. The V end lost 2 bases, the J end lost 5 bases, and 19 bases lay between the germline ends. CDR3 length equals 17 residues. CDR3 in amino acids: CASSFRAANLRNEKLFF. DNA of the CDR3: TGCGCCAGCAGCTTTAGGGCAGCCAATCTCAGGAATGAAAAACTGTTTTTT.

V and J are TRBV7-8 and TRBJ2-7; D gene ambiguous. The ends were cut back, 4 bases at V and 4 bases at J, with 8 bases in the middle. The CDR3 loop spans 12 amino acids. Germline CDR1 reads SGHVS; CDR2 reads FQNEAQ. The CDR3 DNA is TGTGCCAGCAGCTCGGACGGATACGAGCAGTACTTC. Its protein is CASSSDGYEQYF.

This clone was observed a handful of times. The chain uses TRBV28 and TRBJ1-2, with TRBD1 matching over 8 bases. The trim removed 5 bases at V and 0 bases at J, leaving 5 bases unmatched. The CDR3 runs to 15 residues. Germline-derived CDR1 and CDR2 are MDHEN and SYDVKM. The CDR3 region is CASSQGDRSNYGYTF. The CDR3, as DNA: TGTGCCAGCAGTCAGGGGGACAGGTCTAACTATGGCTACACCTTC.

This chain connects TRBV7-9 to TRBJ2-3, with D uncertain. The CDR3 is 14 residues long. The germline CDR1 and CDR2 sequences are SEHNR and FQNEAQ (reference sequence). Trimming took off 4 bases at V and 5 bases at J, with 13 bases between the two ends. The CDR3 DNA reads as TGTGCCAGCAGCTCCTTCGTCGCGGAAGATACGCAGTATTTT. This translates into CASSSFVAEDTQYF.

The genes are TRBV19 and TRBJ1-2, with 7 bases fitting TRBD1. J was trimmed by 2 bases and V by 6 bases; bases with no gene match: 9. Looked up from germline, CDR1 is LNHDA and CDR2 is SQIVND (reference sequence). There are 15 residues in the CDR3. CDR3 DNA sequence: TGTGCCAGTAGAATGGGACAGTTGAAAAACTATGGCTACACCTTC. As protein: CASRMGQLKNYGYTF. The entire variable domain, with the rest obtained from reference TRBV19 and TRBJ1-2, is as follows: DGGITQSPKYLFRKEGQNVTLSCEQNLNHDAMYWYRQDPGQGLRLIYYSQIVNDFQKGDIAEGYSVSREKKESFPLTVTSAQKNPTAFYLCASRMGQLKNYGYTFGSGTRLTVV.

As regards this clone: The sample has other DNA sequences that encode this CDR3 too. The chain joins TRBV9 to TRBJ2-2; D remains ambiguous. V was cut by 0 bases and J by 2 bases, with 2 bases left in between. Germline V gene sequence: CDR1 SGDLS, CDR2 YYNGEE. This CDR3 contains 13 residues. Written as DNA, the CDR3 is TGTGCCAGCAGCGTAGGAAACACCGGGGAGCTGTTTTTT. Translation: CASSVGNTGELFF.

The rearrangement joins TRBV6-1 to TRBJ2-7; D is tentatively TRBD1 or TRBD2 (5 bases each). Per germline, CDR1 MNHNS and CDR2 SASEGT. Trimming shortened V by 3 bases and J by 2 bases, and 11 bases separated the two germline ends. The CDR3 runs to 14 residues. The CDR3 region has the DNA TGTGCCAGCAGTGAGTGGGGGAAAGCCTACGAGCAGTACTTC. Residues: CASSEWGKAYEQYF.

This clone was counted only a few times. V and J are TRBV19 and TRBJ2-5, with D unresolved. V lost 5 bases and J 4 bases, leaving 11 bases between the germline ends. The germline V gene encodes CDR1 LNHDA and CDR2 SQIVND (reference sequence). This CDR3 is built from 13 residues. The CDR3 loop is CASSPSLAETQYF. The CDR3 nucleotides are TGTGCCAGTAGTCCGTCTTTGGCAGAGACCCAGTACTTC.

The V and J genes are TRBV5-1 and TRBJ2-3; 9 nucleotides line up with TRBD2. Germline CDR1 and CDR2: SGHRS and YFSETQ. The CDR3 runs 14 residues. The J segment lost 5 bases and the V segment lost 0 bases, leaving 1 base of the junction unmatched. CDR3 residues: CASSLGLAVDTQYF. The CDR3, as DNA: TGCGCCAGCAGCTTGGGACTAGCGGTAGATACGCAGTATTTT.

This clone occurred once. The CDR3 DNA reads as TGCGCCAGCAGCTTTTCTGGGGGGCGGGATGAAAAACTGTTTTTT. Protein product: CASSFSGGRDEKLFF. This chain connects TRBV5-1 to TRBJ1-4; TRBD1 might be the D (6 bases). The CDR3 covers 15 residues. The V end lost 2 bases, the J end lost 6 bases, and 14 bases lay between the germline ends. Germline-derived CDR1 and CDR2 are SGHRS and YFSETQ.

The J gene is TRBJ1-1, the V gene TRBV28; tentative D call: TRBD1 (6 bases). The V end was cut by 6 bases, the J end by 5 bases, with 13 bases between. The germline V gene has CDR1 MDHEN and CDR2 SYDVKM. The CDR3 length is 13 residues. The CDR3 bases are TGTGCCAGCAGGACTTCAGGGGAGACTGAAGCTTTCTTT. Encoded protein: CASRTSGETEAFF. The full variable domain, completed using reference TRBV28 and TRBJ1-1, is DVKVTQSSRYLVKRTGEKVFLECVQDMDHENMFWYRQDPGLGLRLIYFSYDVKMKEKGDIPEGYSVSREKKERFSLILESASTNQTSMYLCASRTSGETEAFFGQGTRLTVV.

The V call is TRBV11-2, the J call TRBJ2-5, with 8 bases fitting TRBD2. From germline, CDR1 is SGHAT and CDR2 FQNNGV. V lost 1 base and J lost 5; bases outside the gene matches: 6. The CDR3 length is 15 residues. CDR3 in DNA: TGTGCCAGCAGCTTAGCCGGGAGGGCTGGTGAGACCCAGTACTTC. This translates into CASSLAGRAGETQYF. The full variable domain, in which reference TRBV11-2 and TRBJ2-5 provide the parts outside the CDR3, is EAGVAQSPRYKIIEKRQSVAFWCNPISGHATLYWYQQILGQGPKLLIQFQNNGVVDDSQLPKDRFSAERLKGVDSTLKIQPAKLEDSAVYLCASSLAGRAGETQYFGPGTRLLVL.

This clone is large (0.1 to 1%) by share. CDR3 sequence: CASSSGPHQPQHF. The CDR3, as DNA: TGTGCCAGCAGCTCCGGACCCCATCAGCCCCAGCATTTT. V is TRBV13 and J is TRBJ1-5; D is ambiguous. V gave up 4 bases and J gave up 5 bases, with 9 bases separating them. CDR3 length equals 13 residues. Germline V gene sequence: CDR1 PRHDT, CDR2 FYEKMQ (reference sequence). The full variable domain, its missing parts supplied by reference TRBV13 and TRBJ1-5, is AAGVIQSPRHLIKEKRETATLKCYPIPRHDTVYWYQQGPGQDPQFLISFYEKMQSDKGSIPDRFSAQQFSDYHSELNMSSLELGDSALYFCASSSGPHQPQHFGDGTRLSIL.

The gene calls are TRBV5-4 and TRBJ2-2; 8 bases agree with TRBD2. Trimming at V came to 4 bases and at J to 4 bases, leaving 9 bases not matched to a gene. From germline, CDR1 is SGHNT and CDR2 YYREEE (reference sequence). CDR3 length equals 16 residues. CDR3 bases: TGTGCCAGCAGCCGACGGAGCGGGAGTCCCACCGGGGAGCTGTTTTTT. Its protein product is CASSRRSGSPTGELFF.

By proportion, this clone is medium-sized. V gene TRBV4-1 combines with J gene TRBJ2-5; 9 positions agree with TRBD1. The CDR3 contains 13 residues. Germline CDR1 MGHRA, CDR2 YSYEKL. The V gene end was trimmed by 8 bases and the J gene end by 5 bases; junction bases not matched to a gene: 6. The CDR3 DNA reads TGCGCCAGCGGAACAGGGGGCCGGGAGACCCAGTACTTC. Its translation is CASGTGGRETQYF.

This clone was detected only a few times. The chain employs TRBV7-9 and TRBJ2-1, with TRBD1 identical over 8 bases. This CDR3 comprises 13 residues. V was pared by 4 bases and J by 8 bases, with 4 bases of the junction left unmatched. Looked up from germline, CDR1 is SEHNR and CDR2 is FQNEAQ (reference sequence). CDR3 sequence (DNA): TGTGCCAGCAGCTGGGGACAGGTTGATGAGCAGTTCTTC. This translates into CASSWGQVDEQFF.

The V call is TRBV11-2, the J call TRBJ1-1; D ambiguous. The germline V gene encodes CDR1 SGHAT and CDR2 FQNNGV. The V end lost 3 bases, the J end lost 10 bases, and 18 bases lay between the germline ends. CDR3 length: 14 residues. The CDR3 DNA reads as TGTGCCAGCAGCTTTATTCGCGGGCTCCCGGTAGCTTTCTTT. This gives the protein CASSFIRGLPVAFF.

This chain links TRBV4-3 with TRBJ2-7; TRBD2 matches at 12 bases. CDR1 is LGHNA, CDR2 YSLEER, per germline. The CDR3 is 15 residues long. The V and J ends lost 0 bases and 9 bases, in that order; junction bases with no gene match: 6. The CDR3 loop reads CASSQDRLAGARQYF. CDR3 bases: TGCGCCAGCAGCCAAGACCGACTAGCGGGGGCTCGGCAGTACTTC.

The V and J genes are TRBV7-9 and TRBJ2-1, with 11 bases that match TRBD2. CDR1 and CDR2 (germline): SEHNR, FQNEAQ (reference sequence). The CDR3 is made up of 18 amino acids. The trim removed 5 bases at V and 0 bases at J, leaving 9 bases unmatched. For the CDR3, the DNA is TGTGCCAGCAGCGCACCGGGACTAGCGGAAAGCTCCTACAATGAGCAGTTCTTC. Translating gives CASSAPGLAESSYNEQFF.

CDR3 loop: CASSVKTGTGTEAFF. CDR3 DNA: TGTGCCAGCAGCGTAAAGACAGGGACGGGCACTGAAGCTTTCTTT. The rearrangement joins TRBV7-9 to TRBJ1-1; 7 bases are shared with TRBD1. This CDR3 contains 15 residues. Trimming cost V 5 bases and J 4 bases; bases outside gene matches: 10. Germline loops: CDR1 SEHNR, CDR2 FQNEAQ (reference sequence).

CDR3 in amino acids: CSVETPNRGEDGAYEQYF. CDR3 nucleotide sequence: TGCAGCGTTGAGACCCCCAACAGGGGGGAAGATGGAGCCTACGAGCAGTACTTC. The chain has TRBV29-1 and TRBJ2-7; 8 bases fit TRBD1. CDR3 length: 18 amino acids. V lost 3 bases to trimming and J lost 2 bases; unmatched junction nucleotides: 18. Per the germline V gene, CDR1 is SQVTM and CDR2 is ANQGSEA.

The chain recombines TRBV6-5 with TRBJ1-1; D call uncertain. Germline V lookup: CDR1 MNHEY, CDR2 SVGAGI. This CDR3 is built from 13 residues. Trimming removed 7 bases at V and 0 bases at J, with 9 bases between. CDR3 nucleotides: TGTGCCAGCATTGGGTTGATGAACACTGAAGCTTTCTTT. The encoded protein is CASIGLMNTEAFF.

V usage is TRBV7-6 and J usage is TRBJ2-1; 9 bases align to TRBD2. This CDR3 spans 16 amino acids. J lost 5 bases, V lost 4 bases, and 9 bases had no gene match. In germline, CDR1 is SGHVS, CDR2 FNYEAQ. CDR3: CASSWIAGANNNEQFF. CDR3 nucleotides: TGTGCCAGCAGCTGGATAGCGGGAGCAAATAACAATGAGCAGTTCTTC.

V gene TRBV28 combines with J gene TRBJ2-2, with TRBD2 identical over 10 bases. V shed 7 bases, J shed 0 bases, and the junction held 8 bases outside the gene matches. Germline-derived CDR1 and CDR2 are MDHEN and SYDVKM. This CDR3 contains 17 residues. This CDR3 is CASTLLGLAANTGELFF. The CDR3 coding sequence is TGTGCCAGCACCCTTCTAGGACTAGCGGCGAACACCGGGGAGCTGTTTTTT.

The rearrangement links TRBV7-2 to TRBJ1-6, with 10 bases identical to TRBD1. The CDR3 has 15 amino acids. Germline V lookup: CDR1 SGHTA, CDR2 FQGNSA. V dropped 5 bases and J dropped 10; count of bases not matched to a gene: 8. The CDR3 nucleotides read TGTGCCAGCAGCGGGGAGGGACAGGGGATATCACCCCTCCACTTT. This sequence encodes CASSGEGQGISPLHF.

The chain is built from TRBV28 and TRBJ1-1; D unclear. This CDR3 has 11 amino acids. Germline CDR1 MDHEN, CDR2 SYDVKM. Trimming removed 6 bases at V and 6 bases at J, with 8 bases between. CDR3 nucleotide sequence: TGTGCCAGCAGCCTAAACGCTGAAGCTTTCTTT. It codes for CASSLNAEAFF.

A few counts support this clone. The chain carries TRBV27 and TRBJ1-6; D ambiguous. The CDR3 is 13 amino acids. Trimming stripped 7 bases from V and 7 bases from J, with 11 bases between. Germline V gives CDR1 MNHEY, CDR2 SMNVEV (reference sequence). The CDR3 sequence is CASKDSRNSPLHF. The CDR3 DNA sequence: TGTGCCAGCAAAGACTCCCGGAATTCACCCCTCCACTTT.